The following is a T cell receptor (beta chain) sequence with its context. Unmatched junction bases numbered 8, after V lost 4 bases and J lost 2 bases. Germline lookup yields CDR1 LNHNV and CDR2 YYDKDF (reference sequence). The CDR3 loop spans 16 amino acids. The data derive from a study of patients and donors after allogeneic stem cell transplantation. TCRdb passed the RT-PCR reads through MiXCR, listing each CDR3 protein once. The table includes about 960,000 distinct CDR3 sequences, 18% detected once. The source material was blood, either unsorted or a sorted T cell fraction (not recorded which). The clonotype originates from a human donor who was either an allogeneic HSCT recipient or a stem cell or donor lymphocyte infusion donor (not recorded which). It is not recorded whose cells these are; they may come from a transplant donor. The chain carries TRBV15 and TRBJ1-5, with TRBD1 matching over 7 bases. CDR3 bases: TGTGCCACCAGCAAGGGACAGATGGGAGGCAATCAGCCCCAGCATTTT. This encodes CATSKGQMGGNQPQHF.